The following is a T cell receptor (beta chain) sequence with its context. Its cognate antigen is unknown. These data belong to a study of OX40 agonist ivuxolimab in advanced cancers. The protocol was immunoSEQ multiplex PCR, while the TCRdb copy is restricted to in-frame clones and leaves out a portion. The sample gives 30,000 or so clones, about 88% of which show up once; about 21% is in the top ten. Trimming stripped 5 bases from V and 5 bases from J, with 19 bases between. CDR1 is SEHNR and CDR2 is FQNEAQ in the germline V gene (reference sequence). This CDR3 has 15 residues. Study-wide points: The mean number of expanded clones was higher in CD8+ T cells than in CD4+.

This material consisted of CD4+ or CD8+ T cells sorted from blood, taken in a trial of the OX40 agonist ivuxolimab. This sequence joins TRBV7-9 and TRBJ2-7; D is possibly TRBD2 (6 bases). This clonotype was sampled from an adult with an advanced solid tumor such as melanoma, head and neck, liver or kidney cancer. CDR3 loop: CASSTFGTSSDEQYF. The CDR3 DNA sequence: TGTGCCAGCAGCACTTTTGGAACTAGCAGCGACGAGCAGTACTTC.